The sequence of this TCR beta chain was determined in a study of CD8+ T cells in alopecia areata. Study-wide results and caveats: Among the top 100, expanded CD8+ clones were significantly decreased by tofacitinib, as was scalp clonality. In patients, TCRs were shared less clearly than in mice, and HLA may possibly be involved. During tofacitinib treatment, many expanded lesional clones remained in scalp and blood.

It was cDNA, reverse transcribed from extracted RNA, that served as the sequencing template. The table came from immunoSEQ multiplex PCR; TCRdb's copy has only in-frame clones and leaves some out. The top ten hold about 0.94% of the sample, which has 150,000 to 200,000 clones, 55% to 75% seen once. Treatment: oral pan-JAK inhibitor, 5-10 mg twice daily. Peripheral blood and lesional scalp punch biopsies came from alopecia areata patients. This clone was picked up a small number of times. Its antigen is unknown. Germline V gene lookup returns CDR1 SGHAT and CDR2 FQDESV (reference sequence). Trimming removed 1 base at V and 7 bases at J, with 10 bases between. The CDR3 is 14 residues long.

V is TRBV11-1 and J is TRBJ1-4; D ambiguous. This TCR derives from a human donor with alopecia areata. The material sequenced was CD4+ T cells sorted from blood, taken at week 4, from a patient treated with tofacitinib. The CDR3 spells CASSLVPRSEKLFF. The CDR3 nucleotides are TGTGCCAGCAGCTTAGTTCCGAGGAGTGAAAAACTGTTTTTT.